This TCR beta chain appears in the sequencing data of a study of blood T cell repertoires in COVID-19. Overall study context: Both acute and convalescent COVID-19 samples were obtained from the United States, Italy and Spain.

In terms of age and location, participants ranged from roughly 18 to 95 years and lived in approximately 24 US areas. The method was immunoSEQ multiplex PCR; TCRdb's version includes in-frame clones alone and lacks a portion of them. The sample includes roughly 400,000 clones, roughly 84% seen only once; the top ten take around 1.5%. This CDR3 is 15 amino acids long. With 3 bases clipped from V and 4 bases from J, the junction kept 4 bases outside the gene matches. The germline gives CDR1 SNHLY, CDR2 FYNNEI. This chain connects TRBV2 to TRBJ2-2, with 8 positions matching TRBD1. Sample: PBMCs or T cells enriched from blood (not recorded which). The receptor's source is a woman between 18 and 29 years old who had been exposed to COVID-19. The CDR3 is CASSDRGRGTGELFF. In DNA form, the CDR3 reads TGTGCCAGCAGTGACAGGGGGCGCGGCACCGGGGAGCTGTTTTTT. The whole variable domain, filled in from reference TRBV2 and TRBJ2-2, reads EPEVTQTPSHQVTQMGQEVILRCVPISNHLYFYWYRQILGQKVEFLVSFYNNEISEKSEIFDDQFSVERPDGSNFTLKIRSTKLEDSAMYFCASSDRGRGTGELFFGEGSRLTVL.